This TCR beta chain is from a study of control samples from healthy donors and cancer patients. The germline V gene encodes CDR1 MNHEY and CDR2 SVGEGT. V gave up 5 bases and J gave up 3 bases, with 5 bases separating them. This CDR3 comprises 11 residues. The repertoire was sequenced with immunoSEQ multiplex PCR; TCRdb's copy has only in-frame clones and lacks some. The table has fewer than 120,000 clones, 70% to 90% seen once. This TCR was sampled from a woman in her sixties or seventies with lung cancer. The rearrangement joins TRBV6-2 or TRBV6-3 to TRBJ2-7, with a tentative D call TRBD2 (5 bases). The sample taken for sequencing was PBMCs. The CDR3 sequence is CASSGLYEQYF. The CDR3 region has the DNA TGTGCCAGCAGTGGACTCTACGAGCAGTACTTC.